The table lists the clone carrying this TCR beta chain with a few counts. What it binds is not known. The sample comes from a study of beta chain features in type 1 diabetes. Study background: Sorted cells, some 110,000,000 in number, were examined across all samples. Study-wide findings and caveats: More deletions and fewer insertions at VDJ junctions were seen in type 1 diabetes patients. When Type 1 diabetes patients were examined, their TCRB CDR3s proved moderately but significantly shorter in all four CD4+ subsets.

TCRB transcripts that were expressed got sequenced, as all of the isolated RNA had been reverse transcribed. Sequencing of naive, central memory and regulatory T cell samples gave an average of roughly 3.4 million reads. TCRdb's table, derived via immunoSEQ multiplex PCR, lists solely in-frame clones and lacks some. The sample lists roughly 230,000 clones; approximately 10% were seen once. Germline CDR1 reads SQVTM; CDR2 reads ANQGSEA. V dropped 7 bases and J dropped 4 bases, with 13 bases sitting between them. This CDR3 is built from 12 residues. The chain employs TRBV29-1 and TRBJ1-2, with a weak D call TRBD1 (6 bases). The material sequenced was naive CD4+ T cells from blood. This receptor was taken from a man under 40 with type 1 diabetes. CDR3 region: CSATPQGYGYTF. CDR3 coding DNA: TGCAGCGCAACCCCACAGGGCTATGGCTACACCTTC.